The T cell receptor beta chain under discussion was sequenced for a study of blood T cell repertoires in COVID-19. Across the study: Collection of acute and convalescent COVID-19 samples took place in the United States, Italy and Spain.

Concerning this clone: Because the CDR3's place on the DNA is in doubt, the DNA is left out and the CDR3 is given as listed by TCRdb.

The assay was immunoSEQ multiplex PCR, and TCRdb's table has in-frame clones only and misses some. The table has fewer than 350,000 clones, less than 85% seen once. The CDR3 is 23 residues long, counting both termini. Material for sequencing was PBMCs or T cells enriched from blood (not recorded which). This clonotype was sampled from a woman aged 25 to 45 who had been exposed to COVID-19. V gene TRBV12-2 combines with J gene TRBJ1-6. TRBV12-2 is labeled a pseudogene. The CDR3 region is CASRLALGGSWGDGIFASSPLHF.